At least ten counts were recorded for the clone carrying this T cell receptor (beta chain). This entry is derived from a study of blood T cells in healthy people across ages. The CDR3 covers 15 residues. With 8 bases removed from V and 1 base from J, the gap between germline ends came to 17 bases. Germline CDR1 is MNHNY and CDR2 is SVGAGI (reference sequence). Next came a second PCR, run for about 6 to 11 cycles, which used a sample-barcoded 5' primer along with a J-beta primer mix. Each cDNA molecule carried a tag from a template-switch adaptor that contained 12 random nucleotides. TCRdb recomputed calls from the 5' RACE reads with MiXCR, one row per CDR3 protein. Seen here are fewer than 700,000 distinct CDR3 sequences, around 50% observed once, and the top ten hold about 26%.

Source material: blood. The chain is built from TRBV6-6 and TRBJ2-5, with D perhaps given as TRBD1 or TRBD2 (5 bases each). This clonotype originated in a man aged 80 or over in good health. For the CDR3, the DNA is TGTGCCAGCTGGGGACCTGAAATTGCCCAAGAGACCCAGTACTTC. Translated: CASWGPEIAQETQYF.